This T cell receptor beta chain was sequenced for a study of T-cell reconstitution after alpha-beta-depleted transplantation in children (dated by TCRdb to the mid-2010s). Turning to the overall study: T-cell immune reconstitution after TCRalphabeta/CD19-depleted allogeneic hematopoietic cell transplantation in children was quantitatively tracked in the study by means of TCR repertoire profiling.

The CDR3 runs 12 amino acids, cysteine and phenylalanine included. The DNA shown is the 36-base CDR3, in frame from base 1. V is clipped by 5 bases and J by 1 base, and the sequence between their germline boundaries is 5 bases long. CDR1 and CDR2 are read off the germline V gene as SGHTA and FQGNSA. This clonotype was seen repeatedly, ten times or more. This receptor's antigen is unknown. Base-call qualities are not available, and no considerably larger clone is one nucleotide away. The library was made by PCR. For sequencing, an Illumina HiSeq 2500 was employed. Molecular barcoding was employed in the preparation of TCR libraries, with unique molecular identifiers being used to normalize TCRbeta repertoire quantification. TCRdb redid the processing of the public reads, applying fastp at Q25 and MiXCR, and retained in-frame beta chains. Identical CDR3 proteins give one entry, which carries the most common genes and DNA. This sample has a few hundred thousand distinct CDR3 sequences in its table, and approximately 20% of those were observed once. The ten largest clonotypes hold 2.5% to 3.5% of the sample.

Source: PBMCs from the stem cell graft donor, taken from the stem cell graft. The rearranged segments are TRBV7-2 and TRBJ1-2; the D gene is unclear. The sequence derives from a human donor who donated a stem cell graft to a child with acute lymphoblastic leukemia. The CDR3 protein is CASSRSNYGYTF. The bases read TGTGCCAGCAGCCGGAGTAACTATGGCTACACCTTC.